The 17 T cell receptor beta chains listed next were all sequenced from one sample in a study of CDR3 diversity in severe acne. TCRdb re-derived calls from the PCR reads in MiXCR, one entry per CDR3 protein. The table lists around 94,000 distinct CDR3 sequences, about half of them singletons. What was sequenced was blood. These receptors were collected from a male donor with acne.

This clonotype was counted many times. This rearrangement joins TRBV5-1 to TRBJ2-3, with D possibly being TRBD1 (6 bases). This CDR3 is built from 15 residues. Germline CDR1 reads SGHRS; CDR2 reads YFSETQ. V shed 4 bases and J shed 2 bases, with 14 bases lying between them. The CDR3 nucleotides are TGCGCCAGCAGCGGGCCCCCAGGGGCCACAGATACGCAGTATTTT. Protein sequence: CASSGPPGATDTQYF. Drawing the rest from reference TRBV5-1 and TRBJ2-3, the complete variable domain is KAGVTQTPRYLIKTRGQQVTLSCSPISGHRSVSWYQQTPGQGLQFLFEYFSETQRNKGNFPGRFSGRQFSNSRSEMNVSTLELGDSALYLCASSGPPGATDTQYFGPGTRLTVL.

The chain uses TRBV19 and TRBJ1-1, with D unclear. V was clipped by 9 bases and J by 8 bases, with 13 bases between them. This CDR3 spans 11 amino acids. CDR1 and CDR2 (germline): LNHDA, SQIVND (reference sequence). The CDR3 sequence is CASRTPPEAFF. The CDR3 DNA reads TGTGCCAGCAGAACACCGCCCGAAGCTTTCTTT. Full variable domain (rest looked up from reference TRBV19 and TRBJ1-1): DGGITQSPKYLFRKEGQNVTLSCEQNLNHDAMYWYRQDPGQGLRLIYYSQIVNDFQKGDIAEGYSVSREKKESFPLTVTSAQKNPTAFYLCASRTPPEAFFGQGTRLTVV.

This clonotype was counted at least ten times. The chain employs TRBV2 and TRBJ2-7; TRBD1 matches 12 bases. CDR3 length equals 13 residues. Germline V lookup: CDR1 SNHLY, CDR2 FYNNEI. J lost 6 bases, V lost 10 bases, and 7 bases had no gene match. CDR3 amino acids: CATGTGGFGEQYF. The CDR3 DNA follows: TGTGCCACCGGGACAGGGGGCTTTGGCGAGCAGTACTTC.

This clonotype occurred a few times. This sequence joins TRBV4-1 and TRBJ2-6; D may correspond to TRBD1 or TRBD2 (5 bases each). Germline V gene sequence: CDR1 MGHRA, CDR2 YSYEKL. The CDR3 spans 18 residues. The V gene lost 6 bases and the J gene lost 0 bases, with 18 bases spanning the gap. The CDR3 DNA sequence: TGCGCCAGCAGATTATTAGGGACCGAGCACTCTGGGGCCAACGTCCTGACTTTC. This translates into CASRLLGTEHSGANVLTF.

V gene TRBV10-3 combines with J gene TRBJ2-2; a weak D match, TRBD2 (5 bases). The CDR3 has 12 residues. Between the trimmed V and J ends, which lost 10 bases and 8 bases, there was a span of 14 bases. Germline V gives CDR1 ENHRY, CDR2 SYGVKD. The CDR3 DNA sequence: TGTGCCACACGGGGATATAGTGGGGAGCTGTTTTTT. Translating it yields CATRGYSGELFF.

This clonotype was seen at least ten times. Here the CDR3 reads CSARDYVSKNTEAFF. The DNA for the CDR3 is TGCAGTGCTAGAGATTACGTAAGCAAGAACACTGAAGCTTTCTTT. J is TRBJ1-1 and V is TRBV20-1, with D uncertain. The CDR3 sequence is 15 residues long. V was trimmed by 0 bases and J by 1 base, leaving 12 bases between them. Per the germline V gene, CDR1 is DFQATT and CDR2 is SNEGSKA (reference sequence).

This clonotype was seen ten or more times. The chain joins TRBV13 to TRBJ2-7, with D hard to call. Germline V lookup: CDR1 PRHDT, CDR2 FYEKMQ (reference sequence). The length of the CDR3 is 12 residues. Trimming removed 5 bases from V and 5 bases from J, with 10 bases in between. The CDR3 sequence: CASSLSVHEQYF. The CDR3 DNA reads TGTGCCAGCAGCCTCTCGGTGCACGAGCAGTACTTC.

The gene calls are TRBV29-1 and TRBJ2-7; 9 bases are shared with TRBD1. Per germline, CDR1 SQVTM and CDR2 ANQGSEA. V was clipped by 4 bases and J by 7 bases; unmatched bases: 11. The CDR3 length is 14 residues. CDR3 sequence (DNA): TGCAGCGTTGGTACAGGGGGCGCACCAGTAGAGCAGTACTTC. Protein: CSVGTGGAPVEQYF.

This chain joins TRBV20-1 and TRBJ2-3; D uncertain. Trimming took 5 bases from V and 6 from J, leaving 6 bases between them. Per germline, CDR1 DFQATT and CDR2 SNEGSKA (reference sequence). The CDR3 sequence is 10 residues long. The CDR3 DNA sequence: TGCAGTGCTCCAGCGGATACGCAGTATTTT. Translation: CSAPADTQYF.

V is TRBV7-6 and J is TRBJ2-7; tentatively, D is TRBD2 (7 bases). The CDR3 has 17 amino acids. The V end lost 0 bases, the J end lost 7 bases, and 22 bases lay between the germline ends. Germline-derived CDR1 and CDR2 are SGHVS and FNYEAQ. Here the CDR3 DNA reads TGTGCCAGCAGCTTAGCGGGGGGCAGACTAGCCCCACGGGAGCAGTACTTC. This sequence encodes CASSLAGGRLAPREQYF.

Ten or more counts support this clonotype. The V gene is TRBV14, the J gene TRBJ2-3, with D uncertain. The CDR3 sequence is 14 residues long. With 4 bases removed from V and 0 bases from J, the gap between germline ends came to 8 bases. Germline V gene lookup returns CDR1 SGHDN and CDR2 FVKESK. The DNA for the CDR3 is TGTGCCAGCAGCCGCCCGGCCAGCACAGATACGCAGTATTTT. This gives the protein CASSRPASTDTQYF.

A single count supports this clonotype. V gene TRBV29-1 combines with J gene TRBJ2-7; 12 bases match TRBD1. The germline gives CDR1 SQVTM, CDR2 ANQGSEA. V lost 6 bases, J lost 2 bases, and 11 bases stayed unmatched. This CDR3 has 16 amino acids. CDR3 DNA sequence: TGCAGCGTCCCGGGACAGGGGGCCGCCCCAGCCTACGAGCAGTACTTC. This codes for CSVPGQGAAPAYEQYF.

This clonotype was observed at least ten times. CDR3 in DNA: TGTGCCATCAGTGAGGGCCGGGATACTATGAACACTGAAGCTTTCTTT. Encoded protein: CAISEGRDTMNTEAFF. The chain uses TRBV10-3 and TRBJ1-1; D remains ambiguous. Germline V lookup: CDR1 ENHRY, CDR2 SYGVKD. The length of the CDR3 is 16 residues. Deletions cut 2 bases from V and 0 bases from J, with 13 bases between.

The chain carries TRBV2 and TRBJ2-7; TRBD2 matches 9 bases. The CDR3 spans 11 residues. The germline gives CDR1 SNHLY, CDR2 FYNNEI. Trimming at V came to 11 bases and at J to 4 bases, leaving 3 bases not matched to a gene. For the CDR3, the DNA is TGTGCCGCGGGAGGGGGGTACGAGCAGTACTTC. This codes for CAAGGGYEQYF.

For this clonotype: A much bigger clone sits one base away, suggesting this may be a read error. The chain links TRBV2 to TRBJ2-5; D perhaps matches TRBD2 (6 bases). The germline V and J ends were trimmed by 5 bases and 2 bases, with 12 bases remaining between them. The CDR3 loop spans 14 amino acids. Germline V gene lookup returns CDR1 SNHLY and CDR2 FYNNEI. CDR3 amino acids: CASSMPGLQETQYF. DNA for the CDR3: TGTGCCAGCAGTATGCCGGGACTGCAAGAGACCCAGTACTTC. Full variable domain (outside the CDR3, taken from reference TRBV2 and TRBJ2-5): EPEVTQTPSHQVTQMGQEVILRCVPISNHLYFYWYRQILGQKVEFLVSFYNNEISEKSEIFDDQFSVERPDGSNFTLKIRSTKLEDSAMYFCASSMPGLQETQYFGPGTRLLVL.

This clonotype came up a few times. The chain combines TRBV24-1 with TRBJ1-1; D not certain. This CDR3 region has 12 residues. Germline V gene sequence: CDR1 KGHDR, CDR2 SFDVKD. The germline V and J ends were trimmed by 4 bases and 2 bases, with 4 bases remaining between them. The CDR3 region has the DNA TGTGCCACCAGTGACTACAACACTGAAGCTTTCTTT. Its translation: CATSDYNTEAFF.

This clonotype has at least ten counts. V is TRBV5-1 and J is TRBJ2-2; the D call may be TRBD1 or TRBD2 (5 bases each). Trimming took off 0 bases at V and 7 bases at J, with 25 bases between the two ends. Looked up from germline, CDR1 is SGHRS and CDR2 is YFSETQ. This CDR3 region has 19 residues. The CDR3 loop reads CASSLDRLLDKRDGGELFF. The CDR3 DNA reads as TGCGCCAGCAGCTTGGACCGCCTGCTGGACAAGAGGGACGGCGGGGAGCTGTTTTTT.